This entry describes one T cell receptor beta chain. Looked up from germline, CDR1 is MNHEY and CDR2 is SVGAGI. The V and J ends lost 3 bases and 2 bases respectively, with 1 base between them. This CDR3 contains 12 residues. The data are from a study of T cell responses to AZD1222 COVID-19 vaccine. The data were produced by immunoSEQ multiplex PCR, yet TCRdb's version contains in-frame clones alone and is incomplete. This sample yields approximately 150,000 clones, of which approximately 90% are seen a single time; roughly 0.98% belongs to the top ten. The sequence derives from an adult who received the AZD1222 COVID-19 vaccine. The sequenced sample was peripheral blood, obtained 28 days after the second AZD1222 dose. The chain uses TRBV6-5 and TRBJ2-2, with D uncertain. The CDR3 spells CASSYNTGELFF. The CDR3 DNA reads TGTGCCAGCAGTTATAACACCGGGGAGCTGTTTTTT.